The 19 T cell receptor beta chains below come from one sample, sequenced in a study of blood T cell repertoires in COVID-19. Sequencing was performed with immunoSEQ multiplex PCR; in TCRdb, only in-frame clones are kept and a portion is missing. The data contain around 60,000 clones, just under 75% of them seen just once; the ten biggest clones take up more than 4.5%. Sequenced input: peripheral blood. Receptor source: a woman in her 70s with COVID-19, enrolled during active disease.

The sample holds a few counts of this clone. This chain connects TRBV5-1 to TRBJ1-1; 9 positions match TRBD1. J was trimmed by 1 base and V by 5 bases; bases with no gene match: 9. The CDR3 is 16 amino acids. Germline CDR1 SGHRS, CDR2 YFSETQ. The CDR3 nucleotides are TGCGCCAGCAGTTCAACAGGGGGCATTGGGAACACTGAAGCTTTCTTT. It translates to CASSSTGGIGNTEAFF.

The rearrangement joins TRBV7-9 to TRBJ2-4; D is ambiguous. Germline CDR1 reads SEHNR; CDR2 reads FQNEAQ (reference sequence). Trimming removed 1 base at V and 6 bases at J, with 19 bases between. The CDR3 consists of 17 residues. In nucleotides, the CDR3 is TGTGCCAGCAGCTTAGTAGCAGATCAACACCTAACAAACATTCAGTACTTC. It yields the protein CASSLVADQHLTNIQYF.

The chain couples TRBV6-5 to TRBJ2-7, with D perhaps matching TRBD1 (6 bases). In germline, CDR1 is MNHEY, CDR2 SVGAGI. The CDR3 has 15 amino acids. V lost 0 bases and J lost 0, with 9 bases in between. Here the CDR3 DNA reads TGTGCCAGCAGTTACTCAGGGGGAAGCTCCTACGAGCAGTACTTC. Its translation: CASSYSGGSSYEQYF.

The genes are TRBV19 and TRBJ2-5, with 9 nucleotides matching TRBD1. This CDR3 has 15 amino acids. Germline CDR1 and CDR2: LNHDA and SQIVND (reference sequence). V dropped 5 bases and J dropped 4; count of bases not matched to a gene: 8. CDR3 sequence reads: CASSVTGTGIETQYF. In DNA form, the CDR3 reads TGTGCCAGTAGTGTTACCGGGACAGGGATAGAGACCCAGTACTTC.

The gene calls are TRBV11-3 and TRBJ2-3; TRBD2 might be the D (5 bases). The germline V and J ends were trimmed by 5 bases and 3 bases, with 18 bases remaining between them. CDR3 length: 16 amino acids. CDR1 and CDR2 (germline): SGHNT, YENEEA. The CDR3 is CASSRGFSDGTDTQYF. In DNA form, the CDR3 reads TGTGCCAGCAGCCGAGGGTTTAGCGACGGGACAGATACGCAGTATTTT.

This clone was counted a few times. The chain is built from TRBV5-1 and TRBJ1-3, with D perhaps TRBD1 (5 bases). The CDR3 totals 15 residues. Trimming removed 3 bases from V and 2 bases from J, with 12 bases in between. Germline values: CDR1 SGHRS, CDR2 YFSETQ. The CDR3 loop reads CASSSRVGAGNTIYF. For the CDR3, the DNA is TGCGCCAGCAGCTCCAGGGTAGGAGCTGGAAACACCATATATTTT. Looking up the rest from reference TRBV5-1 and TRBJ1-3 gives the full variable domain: KAGVTQTPRYLIKTRGQQVTLSCSPISGHRSVSWYQQTPGQGLQFLFEYFSETQRNKGNFPGRFSGRQFSNSRSEMNVSTLELGDSALYLCASSSRVGAGNTIYFGEGSWLTVV.

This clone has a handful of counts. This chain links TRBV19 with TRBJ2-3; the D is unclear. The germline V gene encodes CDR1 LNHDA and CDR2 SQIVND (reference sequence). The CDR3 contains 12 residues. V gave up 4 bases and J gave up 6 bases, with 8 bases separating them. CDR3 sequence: CASSTLADTQYF. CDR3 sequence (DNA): TGTGCCAGTAGTACCCTGGCCGATACGCAGTATTTT. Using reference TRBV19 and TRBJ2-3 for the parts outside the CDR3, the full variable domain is DGGITQSPKYLFRKEGQNVTLSCEQNLNHDAMYWYRQDPGQGLRLIYYSQIVNDFQKGDIAEGYSVSREKKESFPLTVTSAQKNPTAFYLCASSTLADTQYFGPGTRLTVL.

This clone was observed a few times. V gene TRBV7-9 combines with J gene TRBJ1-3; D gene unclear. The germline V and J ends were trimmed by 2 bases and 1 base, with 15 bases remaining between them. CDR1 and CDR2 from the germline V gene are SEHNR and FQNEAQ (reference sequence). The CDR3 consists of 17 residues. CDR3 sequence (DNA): TGTGCCAGCAGCTTACAATCTCCCGCGGTGTCTGGAAACACCATATATTTT. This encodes CASSLQSPAVSGNTIYF.

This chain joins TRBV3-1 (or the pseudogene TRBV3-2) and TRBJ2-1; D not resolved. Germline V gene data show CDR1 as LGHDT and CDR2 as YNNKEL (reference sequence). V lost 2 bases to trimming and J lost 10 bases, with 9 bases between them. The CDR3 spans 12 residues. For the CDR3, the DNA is TGTGCCAGCAGCCAACCTGAGAGGGAGCAGTTCTTC. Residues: CASSQPEREQFF.

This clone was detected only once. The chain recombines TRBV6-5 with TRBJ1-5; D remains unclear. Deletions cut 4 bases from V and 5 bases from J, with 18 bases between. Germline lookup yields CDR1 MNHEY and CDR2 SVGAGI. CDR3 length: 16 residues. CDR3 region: CASSSRRVGSHQPQHF. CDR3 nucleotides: TGTGCCAGCAGTTCCCGCCGGGTCGGGAGTCATCAGCCCCAGCATTTT.

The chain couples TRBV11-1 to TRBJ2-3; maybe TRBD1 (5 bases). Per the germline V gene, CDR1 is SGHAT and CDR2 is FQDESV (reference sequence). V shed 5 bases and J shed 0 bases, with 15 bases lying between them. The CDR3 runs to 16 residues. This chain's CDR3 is CASSGSRVTSTDTQYF. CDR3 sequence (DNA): TGTGCCAGCAGCGGAAGCAGGGTAACTAGCACAGATACGCAGTATTTT.

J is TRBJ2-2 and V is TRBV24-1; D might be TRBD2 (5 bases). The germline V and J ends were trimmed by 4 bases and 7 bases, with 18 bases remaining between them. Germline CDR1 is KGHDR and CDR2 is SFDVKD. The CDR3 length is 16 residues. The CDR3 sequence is CATSEPGGPRGGELFF. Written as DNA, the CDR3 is TGTGCCACCAGTGAACCCGGAGGACCTCGGGGCGGGGAGCTGTTTTTT.

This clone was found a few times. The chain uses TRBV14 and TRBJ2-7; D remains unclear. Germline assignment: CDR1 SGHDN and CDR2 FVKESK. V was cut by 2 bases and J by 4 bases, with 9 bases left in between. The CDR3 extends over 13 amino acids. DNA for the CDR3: TGTGCCAGCAGCCAACCAGGTTGGTACGAGCAGTACTTC. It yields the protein CASSQPGWYEQYF.

For the CDR3, the DNA is TGTGCCAGCAGACCTAGCGGAAGCTACGAGCAGTACGTC. Translation gives CASRPSGSYEQYV. The genes are TRBV6-2 or TRBV6-3 and TRBJ2-7; 7 nucleotides match TRBD2. Trimming cost V 6 bases and J 3 bases; bases outside gene matches: 5. The germline V gene encodes CDR1 MNHEY and CDR2 SVGEGT. This CDR3 contains 13 residues.

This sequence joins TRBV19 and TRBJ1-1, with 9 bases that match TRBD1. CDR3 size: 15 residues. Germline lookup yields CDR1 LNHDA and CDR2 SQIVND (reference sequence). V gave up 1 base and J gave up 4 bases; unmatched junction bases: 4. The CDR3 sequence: CASSIGTGASTEAFF. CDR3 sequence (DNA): TGTGCCAGTAGTATAGGGACAGGGGCGTCCACTGAAGCTTTCTTT. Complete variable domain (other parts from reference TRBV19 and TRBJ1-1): DGGITQSPKYLFRKEGQNVTLSCEQNLNHDAMYWYRQDPGQGLRLIYYSQIVNDFQKGDIAEGYSVSREKKESFPLTVTSAQKNPTAFYLCASSIGTGASTEAFFGQGTRLTVV.

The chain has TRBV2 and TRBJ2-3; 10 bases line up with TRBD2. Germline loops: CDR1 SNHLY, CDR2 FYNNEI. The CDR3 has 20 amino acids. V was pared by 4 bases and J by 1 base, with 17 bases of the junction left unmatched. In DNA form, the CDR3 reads TGTGCCAGCAGTGCTTTACTGGGGGTAGCGGGAGGTGGTGGCACAGATACGCAGTATTTT. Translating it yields CASSALLGVAGGGGTDTQYF.

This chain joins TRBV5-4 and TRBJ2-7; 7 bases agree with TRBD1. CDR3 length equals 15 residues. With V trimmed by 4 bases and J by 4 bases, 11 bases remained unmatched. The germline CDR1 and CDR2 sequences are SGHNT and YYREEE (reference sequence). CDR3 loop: CASSQKRGQAYEQYF. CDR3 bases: TGTGCCAGCAGCCAAAAGCGAGGACAGGCGTACGAGCAGTACTTC.

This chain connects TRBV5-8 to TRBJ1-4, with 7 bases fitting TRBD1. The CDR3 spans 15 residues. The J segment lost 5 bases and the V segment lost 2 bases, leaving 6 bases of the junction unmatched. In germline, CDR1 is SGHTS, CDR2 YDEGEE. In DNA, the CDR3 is TGTGCCAGCAGCTTACAGGGGCAACCGAATGAAAAACTGTTTTTT. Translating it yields CASSLQGQPNEKLFF.

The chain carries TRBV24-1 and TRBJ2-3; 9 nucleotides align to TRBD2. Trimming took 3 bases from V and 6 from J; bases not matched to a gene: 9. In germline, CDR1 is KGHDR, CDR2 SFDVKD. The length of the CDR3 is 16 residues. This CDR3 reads CATSDIAGGPVDTQYF. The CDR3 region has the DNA TGTGCCACCAGTGATATCGCGGGAGGGCCGGTGGATACGCAGTATTTT.